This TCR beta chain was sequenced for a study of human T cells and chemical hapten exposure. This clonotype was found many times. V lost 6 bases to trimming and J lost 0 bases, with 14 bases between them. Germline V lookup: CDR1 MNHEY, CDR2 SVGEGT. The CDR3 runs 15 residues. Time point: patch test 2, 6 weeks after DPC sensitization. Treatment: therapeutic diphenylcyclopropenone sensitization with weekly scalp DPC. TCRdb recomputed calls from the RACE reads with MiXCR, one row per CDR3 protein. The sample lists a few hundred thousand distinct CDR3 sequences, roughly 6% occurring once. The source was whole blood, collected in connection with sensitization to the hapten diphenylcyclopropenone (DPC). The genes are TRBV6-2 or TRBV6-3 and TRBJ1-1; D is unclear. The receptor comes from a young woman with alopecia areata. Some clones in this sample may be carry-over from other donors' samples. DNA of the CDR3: TGTGCCAGCAGCAGACGAGAATCCATGAACACTGAAGCTTTCTTT. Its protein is CASSRRESMNTEAFF.